This T cell receptor beta chain was found in a study of blood T cell repertoires in COVID-19. Sequencing was performed with immunoSEQ multiplex PCR; in TCRdb, only in-frame clones are kept and a portion is missing. The sample has about 310,000 clones, about 90% seen once. The V gene's germline CDR1 is PRHDT and CDR2 FYEKMQ (reference sequence). The CDR3 length is 13 residues. J gave up 5 bases and V 6 bases, and 7 bases lay outside the gene matches. This clone was counted only a few times. Sequenced input: peripheral blood. V gene TRBV13 combines with J gene TRBJ2-7, with 7 bases fitting TRBD1. This TCR was sampled from a woman aged 40 to 50 with COVID-19, enrolled during active disease. The CDR3 DNA reads as TGTGCCAGCAGTTCCGGGACAGAGAACGAGCAGTACTTC. This codes for CASSSGTENEQYF.